This passage covers 8 T cell receptor beta chains from one sample sequenced in a study of T cells after yellow fever vaccination. TCRdb itself ran the 5' RACE reads through MiXCR, one entry per CDR3 protein. The data hold 300,000 to 450,000 distinct CDR3 sequences, with about 6% observed a single time. This specimen consisted of PBMCs, obtained 5 days after the yellow fever booster vaccination. Source of these receptors: a man aged 25-45 years who received the YFV17D yellow fever vaccine.

On this clonotype: This may arise from a read error, as a much more abundant clone is one base away. The J gene is TRBJ2-7, the V gene TRBV29-1, with 7 bases aligning to TRBD2. Germline trimming cut 6 bases from V and 3 bases from J; bases unmatched to any gene: 14. Germline V lookup: CDR1 SQVTM, CDR2 ANQGSEA. This CDR3 spans 15 amino acids. The CDR3 DNA reads TGCAGCGTAGATACCGGAAAGGGAGGGAACTACGAGCAGTACTTC. Protein: CSVDTGKGGNYEQYF.

This clonotype has a count of ten or more. This sequence joins TRBV12-3 or TRBV12-4 and TRBJ2-5, with no clear D. V was shortened by 6 bases and J by 2 bases, with 10 bases between the two germline ends. There are 13 residues in the CDR3. For the CDR3, the DNA is TGTGCCAGCAGCCCAATGGGGCAAGAGACCCAGTACTTC. Its translation: CASSPMGQETQYF.

This clonotype has more than one count but fewer than ten. The V gene is TRBV19, the J gene TRBJ2-1, with TRBD2 as a possible D gene (5 bases). V lost 9 bases, J lost 0 bases, and 9 bases lay in between. This CDR3 comprises 13 residues. Germline values: CDR1 LNHDA, CDR2 SQIVND (reference sequence). The CDR3 spells CASGVSSYNEQFF. CDR3 nucleotide sequence: TGTGCCAGCGGGGTCAGCTCCTACAATGAGCAGTTCTTC. Using reference TRBV19 and TRBJ2-1 for the parts outside the CDR3, the full variable domain is DGGITQSPKYLFRKEGQNVTLSCEQNLNHDAMYWYRQDPGQGLRLIYYSQIVNDFQKGDIAEGYSVSREKKESFPLTVTSAQKNPTAFYLCASGVSSYNEQFFGPGTRLTVL.

This clonotype has more than one count but fewer than ten. The J gene is TRBJ1-2, the V gene TRBV11-2; a weak D match, TRBD1 (6 bases). The CDR3 contains 16 residues. The germline CDR1 and CDR2 sequences are SGHAT and FQNNGV. Deletions cut 2 bases from V and 7 bases from J, with 20 bases between. DNA of the CDR3: TGTGCCAGCAGCTTACTAGGGGGTCACCCCTCCCGTGGCTACACCTTC. It is translated as CASSLLGGHPSRGYTF.

In this sample, this clonotype turned up many times. The chain carries TRBV21-1 and TRBJ2-7. TRBV21-1 corresponds to a pseudogene. The CDR3 spans 16 residues. The CDR3 here is CASSNLHSSRSYEQYF. DNA of the CDR3: TGTGCCAGCAGCAACCTGCACTCATCCCGCTCCTACGAGCAGTACTTC.

V and J are TRBV27 and TRBJ2-7, with D possibly being TRBD2 (7 bases). CDR3 length: 15 residues. Trimming cost V 6 bases and J 7 bases, with 22 bases left between them. The V gene's germline CDR1 is MNHEY and CDR2 SMNVEV (reference sequence). In DNA form, the CDR3 reads TGTGCCAGCAGCCCAATGAGGGGGAGGGTTGGAGAGCAGTACTTC. Translated, it gives CASSPMRGRVGEQYF.

In its sample, this clonotype was seen many times. The chain recombines TRBV27 with TRBJ2-7; D remains ambiguous. Per the germline V gene, CDR1 is MNHEY and CDR2 is SMNVEV (reference sequence). This CDR3 is 13 amino acids long. V dropped 2 bases and J dropped 2 bases, with 7 bases sitting between them. The CDR3 protein is CASSLTAAYEQYF. The CDR3 DNA reads as TGTGCCAGCAGTTTAACTGCAGCCTACGAGCAGTACTTC.

This clonotype showed up many times. The CDR3 DNA reads TGTGCCAGCAGGGGGACTAGCGGGCGGGAGACCCAGTACTTC. It yields the protein CASRGTSGRETQYF. This chain links TRBV12-3 or TRBV12-4 with TRBJ2-5, with 12 bases that match TRBD2. The trim removed 6 bases at V and 5 bases at J, leaving 4 bases unmatched. This CDR3 is built from 14 residues.